These T cell receptor beta chains were read from a single sample in a study of blood T cell repertoires in COVID-19. The repertoire was sequenced with immunoSEQ multiplex PCR; TCRdb's copy has only in-frame clones and lacks some. Here the sample spans roughly 180,000 clones, over 75% being singletons. The specimen sequenced was PBMCs or T cells enriched from blood (not recorded which). The receptor set was obtained from a middle-aged woman with acute COVID-19. CDR3s include the opening cysteine and the closing phenylalanine or tryptophan. A D gene is named only where the DNA matches it firmly. Only part of the rows carry a size: once, few, many, or a class if the clone is expanded.

few	TRBV30	TRBJ1-2	TRBD1	TGTGCCTGGAGGACAGGGAGTGGCTATGGCTACACCTTC	CAWRTGSGYGYTF
-	TRBV11-1	TRBJ2-7	-	TGTGCCAGCAGCTTAGAAGACATAAGCTACGAGCAGTACTTC	CASSLEDISYEQYF
-	TRBV5-6	TRBJ1-1	-	TGTGCCAGCAGCTTGGACGCGGCTGAAGCTTTCTTT	CASSLDAAEAFF
-	TRBV5-1	TRBJ1-5	-	TGCGCCAGCAGCCCGGAGGGCAATCAGCCCCAGCATTTT	CASSPEGNQPQHF
-	TRBV14	TRBJ1-3	TRBD1	TGTGCCAGCAGCCTCCGGACAGGGGGAATAGGAAACACCATATATTTT	CASSLRTGGIGNTIYF
-	TRBV10-2	TRBJ1-1	-	TGCGCCAGCAGTGATTACAGGTTAGCTTTCTTT	CASSDYRLAFF
-	TRBV5-1	TRBJ2-5	-	TGCGCCAGCAGCGTGGGACATTATCAAGAGACCCAGTACTTC	CASSVGHYQETQYF
-	TRBV4-2	TRBJ2-3	TRBD2	TGTGCCAGCAGCCAAGCTGCTAGCGGGAGTCGCACAGATACGCAGTATTTT	CASSQAASGSRTDTQYF
-	TRBV7-9	TRBJ1-4	-	TGTGCCAGCAGCCAACGAACAGGGAATGAAAAACTGTTTTTT	CASSQRTGNEKLFF
-	TRBV9	TRBJ2-2	-	TGTGCCAGCAGCGTACGGGCGGACCGAGGGACCGGGGAGCTGTTTTTT	CASSVRADRGTGELFF
few	TRBV5-6	TRBJ1-2	TRBD1	TGTGCCAGCAGCCCTAGGACAGGGGGTACTGGCTACACCTTC	CASSPRTGGTGYTF
-	TRBV27	TRBJ1-2	TRBD1	TGTGCCAGCAGTCCCACCGGGACAGGACTCTATGGCTACACCTTC	CASSPTGTGLYGYTF
-	TRBV7-3	TRBJ2-2	-	TGTGCCAGCAGCTTCCCCGGAGGACCCAACACCGGGGAGCTGTTTTTT	CASSFPGGPNTGELFF
-	TRBV4-2	TRBJ2-1	-	TGTGCCAGCAGCCAAGAGGAGGTCGCCAATGAGCAGTTCTTC	CASSQEEVANEQFF
-	TRBV6-5	TRBJ2-7	TRBD1	TGTGCCAGCAGATCCGGGACAGCTATTTACGAGCAGTACTTC	CASRSGTAIYEQYF
-	TRBV5-6	TRBJ2-5	-	TGTGCCAGCAGACTCCGACCGGGGAGAGAGACCCAGTACTTC	CASRLRPGRETQYF
-	TRBV19	TRBJ2-1	TRBD2	TGTGCCAGTAGTATTTTAGCGGGAGGTCACCAGAGTGAGCAGTTCTTC	CASSILAGGHQSEQFF
-	TRBV24-1	TRBJ2-3	-	TGTGCCACCAGTGACCCGGAGGGCACAGATACGCAGTATTTT	CATSDPEGTDTQYF
-	TRBV27	TRBJ1-6	TRBD1	TGTGCCAGCAGTTTAAGGAGGGACAGTTCCTATAATTCACCCCTCCACTTT	CASSLRRDSSYNSPLHF
-	TRBV2	TRBJ1-5	TRBD1	TGTGCCAGCAGTGAAGCCCAGGGGGGCGGCCTCTCAGGGGATTTT	CASSEAQGGGLSGDF
many	TRBV5-4	TRBJ2-2	-	TGTGCCAGCAGCTTTTCGGACTTCCTCACCGGGGAGCTGTTTTTT	CASSFSDFLTGELFF
-	TRBV9	TRBJ2-3	-	TGTGCCAGCAGCGTCGGAGACACAGATACGCAGTATTTT	CASSVGDTDTQYF
large	TRBV6-4	TRBJ1-2	TRBD1	TGTGCCAGCAGTAAAGTCCCCCGGGACAGGGGAACGGATGGCTACACCTTC	CASSKVPRDRGTDGYTF
-	TRBV5-1	TRBJ2-4	-	TGCGCCAGCAGCTTGGGGGACTTCAAAAACATTCAGTACTTC	CASSLGDFKNIQYF
-	TRBV5-6	TRBJ2-1	TRBD2	TGTGCCAGCAGCTTCCTTAGCGGGAGGATGGGGAATGAGCAGTTCTTC	CASSFLSGRMGNEQFF
-	TRBV6-6	TRBJ1-2	-	TGTGCCAGCAGTTACGGGGGCAGCTACTATGGCTACACCTTC	CASSYGGSYYGYTF
-	TRBV19	TRBJ1-1	TRBD1	TGTGCCAGTGGACAGGGGACTGAAGCTTTCTTT	CASGQGTEAFF
-	TRBV5-1	TRBJ2-6	-	TGCGCCAGCAGCTTGCGGGGGGCCAGCTCACCTGGGGCCAACGTCCTGACTTTC	CASSLRGASSPGANVLTF
few	TRBV5-3	TRBJ1-2	-	TGTGCCAGAAGCCCACCGGAGAGATATGGCTACACCTTC	CARSPPERYGYTF
once	TRBV7-2	TRBJ2-2	TRBD2	TGTGCCAGCAGCTTGGGGGGACTAGCTAACACCGGGGAGCTGTTTTTT	CASSLGGLANTGELFF
few	TRBV9	TRBJ2-5	-	TGTGCCAGCAGCGTAGGACAGGCCTCCGGGACCCAGTACTTC	CASSVGQASGTQYF
-	TRBV30	TRBJ1-3	-	TGTGCCTGGGCGCAGGGTAATTCTGGAAACACCATATATTTT	CAWAQGNSGNTIYF
-	TRBV6-5	TRBJ2-4	-	TGTGCCGGCGGCGGCAGGGACAAAAACATTCAGTACTTC	CAGGGRDKNIQYF
few	TRBV7-8	TRBJ2-2	TRBD1	TGTGCCAGCAGCTTACAGGGGGCGATCGCCGGGGAGCTGTTTTTT	CASSLQGAIAGELFF
-	TRBV7-6	TRBJ2-7	TRBD2	TGTGCCAGCAGCTTAGAAGCGGGGCTAGCGGGAGGGACGGATCCCTACGAGCAGTACTTC	CASSLEAGLAGGTDPYEQYF
-	TRBV30	TRBJ2-1	TRBD1	TGTGCCTGGATGGGCCAGGGGGCTAGCGCTCACTACAATGAGCAGTTCTTC	CAWMGQGASAHYNEQFF
-	TRBV7-2	TRBJ2-2	-	TGTGCCAGCAGCTTAGTTGCGGATTTCACCGGGGAGCTGTTTTTT	CASSLVADFTGELFF
few	TRBV10-3	TRBJ2-3	-	TGTGCCATCAGTGATAGCAGGGACACAGATACGCAGTATTTT	CAISDSRDTDTQYF
-	TRBV5-1	TRBJ2-2	TRBD2	TGCGCCAGCAGGCTTACTAGCGCCACCGGGGAGCTGTTTTTT	CASRLTSATGELFF
once	TRBV7-6	TRBJ2-3	TRBD2	TGTGCCAGCAGCCTAGTATCTAGCGGGAGGGCATCGGATACGCAGTATTTT	CASSLVSSGRASDTQYF
once	TRBV4-2	TRBJ2-5	-	TGTGCCAGCAGCCAAGATCAGGGGTACCAAGAGACCCAGTACTTC	CASSQDQGYQETQYF
-	TRBV11-2	TRBJ2-3	-	TGTGCCAGCAGCTGGCGGGATACGCAGTATTTT	CASSWRDTQYF
-	TRBV5-1	TRBJ2-1	-	TGCGCCAGCAGCTTGGACGGCGGGGAGCAGTTCTTC	CASSLDGGEQFF
-	TRBV3-1/TRBV3-2	TRBJ1-2	-	TGTGCCAGCAGCCATCGGGACACCTTTCATGGCTACACCTTC	CASSHRDTFHGYTF
-	TRBV5-6	TRBJ2-3	TRBD2	TGTGCCAGCAGCTCAGCACTAGCGGGAGGACCAGGTACGCAGTATTTT	CASSSALAGGPGTQYF
few	TRBV7-3	TRBJ2-2	TRBD2	TGTGCCAGCAGCTGGGGAGGGTCCACCGGGGAGCTGTTTTTT	CASSWGGSTGELFF
-	TRBV5-4	TRBJ2-2	-	TGTGCCAGCAGCTTGGCCGGGAGCACCGGGGAGCTGTTTTTT	CASSLAGSTGELFF
-	TRBV5-1	TRBJ1-5	TRBD1	TGCGCCAGCAGTTTGACAGGGGAGAATCAGCCCCAGCATTTT	CASSLTGENQPQHF
-	TRBV10-3	TRBJ2-2	-	TGTGCCATCGGCAGCGCCGGGGAGCTGTTTTTT	CAIGSAGELFF
-	TRBV2	TRBJ1-1	TRBD1	TGTGCCAGCAGGTTGGACAGGGGCACTGAAGCTTTCTTT	CASRLDRGTEAFF
-	TRBV29-1	TRBJ2-3	-	TGCAGCGTACCCGCCGGGAGCACAGATACGCAGTATTTT	CSVPAGSTDTQYF
-	TRBV15	TRBJ1-2	-	TGTGCCACCAGCAGGGACTCCGTTAGCTACACCTTC	CATSRDSVSYTF
once	TRBV19	TRBJ2-6	-	TGTGCCAGTAGTAGCTTCCAGGGACTCGTGTGGGCCAACGTCCTGACTTTC	CASSSFQGLVWANVLTF
many	TRBV29-1	TRBJ2-1	TRBD2	TGCAGCGTAGGACTAGCGGCCTCCAATGAGCAGTTCTTC	CSVGLAASNEQFF
-	TRBV3-1/TRBV3-2	TRBJ2-3	-	TGTGCCAGCAGCCCTAGCGTCCGCGGGACAGATACGCAGTATTTT	CASSPSVRGTDTQYF